The 8 T cell receptor beta chains listed next were all sequenced from one sample in a study of T cell changes during pregnancy in multiple sclerosis (dated by TCRdb to the late 2010s). The library relied on the immunoSEQ multiplex PCR assay. TCRdb obtained this table from immuneACCESS and retained in-frame rearrangements with V and J assigned. These tables miss some clones; where compared with another copy, unresolved V genes account for less than half of the shortfall, and the remainder is unexplained. For this sample the table gives 33,000 or so clones, of which 91% were detected only once. Of the sample, 3% to 4% is held by the ten largest clones. The sample was CD8+ T cells from peripheral blood mononuclear cells, taken in the second trimester of pregnancy. The receptors stem from a female donor in good health, enrolled as a control in a pregnancy study.

This chain joins TRBV6-1 and TRBJ1-4; 10 positions agree with TRBD1. With V trimmed by 2 bases and J by 3 bases, 6 bases remained unmatched. This CDR3 spans 17 amino acids. Germline V gene sequence: CDR1 MNHNS, CDR2 SASEGT. The chain's CDR3 is CASSEWDRGLANEKLFF. The CDR3, as DNA: TGTGCCAGCAGTGAATGGGACAGGGGTTTAGCTAATGAAAAACTGTTTTTT.

J is TRBJ1-1 and V is TRBV6-5; weak D call: TRBD1 (6 bases). This CDR3 comprises 16 residues. Germline CDR1 is MNHEY and CDR2 is SVGAGI. Trimming took 0 bases from V and 0 from J, leaving 11 bases between them. This CDR3 is CASSYSPDSLNTEAFF. The CDR3, as DNA: TGTGCCAGCAGTTACTCGCCGGACAGCCTGAACACTGAAGCTTTCTTT.

The rearrangement links TRBV30 to TRBJ2-7, with D possibly TRBD1 on 6 matching bases. Germline assignment: CDR1 GTSNPN and CDR2 SVGIG (reference sequence). Trimming left V 0 bases short and J 3 bases short, with 6 bases between. CDR3 length equals 12 residues. This chain's CDR3 is CAWSVDSYEQYF. CDR3 DNA sequence: TGTGCCTGGAGTGTGGACAGCTACGAGCAGTACTTC.

This chain connects TRBV5-6 to TRBJ1-1, with TRBD1 as a possible D gene (6 bases). The CDR3 runs 15 residues. CDR1 and CDR2 from the germline V gene are SGHDT and YYEEEE. Deletions cut 3 bases from V and 2 bases from J, with 14 bases between. This CDR3 is CASSSDRLSNTEAFF. The CDR3 DNA reads TGTGCCAGCAGCTCTGACAGGTTAAGCAACACTGAAGCTTTCTTT.

V gene TRBV7-2 combines with J gene TRBJ1-2, with D possibly being TRBD1 (5 bases). V was clipped by 2 bases and J by 4 bases, with 17 bases between them. CDR3 length: 16 amino acids. CDR1 and CDR2 from the germline V gene are SGHTA and FQGNSA. The CDR3 region is CASSLTPPTESYGYTF. The CDR3 coding sequence is TGTGCCAGCAGCTTAACGCCCCCGACAGAAAGCTATGGCTACACCTTC.

The rearrangement joins TRBV27 to TRBJ1-1, with a possible D match to TRBD1 (6 bases). CDR1 and CDR2 from the germline V gene are MNHEY and SMNVEV (reference sequence). Trimming stripped 4 bases from V and 11 bases from J, with 20 bases between. This CDR3 has 14 amino acids. CDR3: CASSSAGGGRVAFF. The CDR3 nucleotides read TGTGCCAGCAGTTCCGCTGGGGGGGGGCGCGTGGCTTTCTTT.

The chain couples TRBV5-6 to TRBJ1-4, with 12 bases identical to TRBD1. Germline CDR1 is SGHDT and CDR2 is YYEEEE. The CDR3 consists of 16 residues. V shed 4 bases, J shed 6 bases, and the junction held 7 bases outside the gene matches. CDR3 sequence reads: CASSTGTGGADEKLFF. DNA for the CDR3: TGTGCCAGCAGCACCGGGACAGGGGGCGCAGATGAAAAACTGTTTTTT.

V gene TRBV21-1 combines with J gene TRBJ2-3; TRBD1 is the table's D call, not checked against the DNA. TRBV21-1 is a listed pseudogene. CDR3 size: 19 residues. CDR3 protein: CASSNKITVQGPSTDTQYF. In nucleotides, the CDR3 is TGTGCCAGCAGCAACAAAATTACGGTACAGGGGCCTTCGACAGATACGCAGTATTTT.